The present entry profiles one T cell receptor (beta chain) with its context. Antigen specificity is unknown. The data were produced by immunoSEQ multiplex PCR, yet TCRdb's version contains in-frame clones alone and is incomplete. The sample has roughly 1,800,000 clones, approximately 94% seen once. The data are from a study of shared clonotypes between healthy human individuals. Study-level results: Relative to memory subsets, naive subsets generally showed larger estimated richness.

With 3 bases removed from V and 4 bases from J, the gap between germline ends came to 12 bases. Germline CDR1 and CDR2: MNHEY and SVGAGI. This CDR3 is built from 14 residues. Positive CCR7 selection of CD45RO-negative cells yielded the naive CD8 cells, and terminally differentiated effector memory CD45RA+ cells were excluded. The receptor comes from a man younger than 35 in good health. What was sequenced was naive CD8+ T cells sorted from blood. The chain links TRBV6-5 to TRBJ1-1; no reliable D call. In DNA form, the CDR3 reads TGTGCCAGCAGTTATGGAGGTGGGTTCACTGAAGCTTTCTTT. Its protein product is CASSYGGGFTEAFF.